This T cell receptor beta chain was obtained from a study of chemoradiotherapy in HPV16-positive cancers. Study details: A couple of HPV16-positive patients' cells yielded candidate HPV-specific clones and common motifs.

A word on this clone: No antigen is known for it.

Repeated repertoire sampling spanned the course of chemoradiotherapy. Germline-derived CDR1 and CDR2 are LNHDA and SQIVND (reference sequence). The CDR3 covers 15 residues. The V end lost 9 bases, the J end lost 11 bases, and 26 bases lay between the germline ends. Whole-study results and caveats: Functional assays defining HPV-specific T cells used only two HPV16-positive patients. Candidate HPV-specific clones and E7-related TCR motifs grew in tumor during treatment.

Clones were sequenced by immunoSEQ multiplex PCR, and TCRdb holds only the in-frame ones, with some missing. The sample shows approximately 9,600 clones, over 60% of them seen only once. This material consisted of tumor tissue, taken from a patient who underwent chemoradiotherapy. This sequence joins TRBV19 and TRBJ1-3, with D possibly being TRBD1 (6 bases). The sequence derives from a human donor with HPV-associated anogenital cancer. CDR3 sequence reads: CASQNGGTPAEAIYF. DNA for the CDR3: TGTGCCAGCCAAAATGGGGGGACACCCGCGGAGGCCATATATTTT. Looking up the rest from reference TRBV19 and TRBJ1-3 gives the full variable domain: DGGITQSPKYLFRKEGQNVTLSCEQNLNHDAMYWYRQDPGQGLRLIYYSQIVNDFQKGDIAEGYSVSREKKESFPLTVTSAQKNPTAFYLCASQNGGTPAEAIYFGEGSWLTVV.